Below, 27 T cell receptor beta chains from the same sample are listed, as sequenced in a study of cytomegalovirus exposure and HLA in healthy donors. The PCR ran on 60 Vbeta and 13 Jbeta primers. Assay: immunoSEQ multiplex PCR; the TCRdb copy retains only in-frame clones and omits some. The data hold some 200,000 clones, with roughly 80% observed a single time. The sequenced sample consisted of PBMCs. The source is a man in his forties in good health and CMV-seropositive.

The J gene is TRBJ2-3, the V gene TRBV19; D may be TRBD1 (6 bases). The germline V gene encodes CDR1 LNHDA and CDR2 SQIVND (reference sequence). This CDR3 region has 16 residues. Trimming stripped 2 bases from V and 0 bases from J, with 12 bases between. The CDR3 nucleotides read TGTGCCAGTAGTATACTCCCAGGGGCTAGCACAGATACGCAGTATTTT. Translation: CASSILPGASTDTQYF.

The chain has TRBV19 and TRBJ1-4; 7 nucleotides agree with TRBD1. The trim removed 4 bases at V and 8 bases at J, leaving 13 bases unmatched. CDR3 size: 16 residues. The germline CDR1 and CDR2 sequences are LNHDA and SQIVND (reference sequence). CDR3 in amino acids: CASSTLLQRRGEKLFF. The CDR3 DNA reads as TGTGCCAGTAGTACCCTCCTACAGCGCAGGGGGGAAAAACTGTTTTTT.

The rearrangement uses TRBV11-2 and TRBJ1-2; D remains ambiguous. Trimming removed 5 bases from V and 4 bases from J, with 11 bases in between. The CDR3 is 13 residues long. CDR1 SGHAT and CDR2 FQNNGV come from the germline V gene. In DNA form, the CDR3 reads TGTGCCAGCAGCCATGCAGCGTTCTATGGCTACACCTTC. As protein: CASSHAAFYGYTF.

V and J are TRBV7-2 and TRBJ1-4; D unclear. Germline V gene sequence: CDR1 SGHTA, CDR2 FQGNSA. This CDR3 has 13 residues. Trimming took off 1 base at V and 9 bases at J, with 9 bases between the two ends. CDR3 sequence (DNA): TGTGCCAGCAGCTTAGAGTTCGGGAAAAAACTGTTTTTT. Translating it yields CASSLEFGKKLFF.

The rearrangement joins TRBV2 to TRBJ1-4; TRBD1 is a possible D gene (6 bases). Trimming shortened V by 3 bases and J by 7 bases, and 12 bases separated the two germline ends. Germline values: CDR1 SNHLY, CDR2 FYNNEI. The CDR3 contains 14 residues. The CDR3 spells CASSEDRGSEKLFF. CDR3 DNA: TGTGCCAGCAGTGAGGACAGAGGGAGTGAAAAACTGTTTTTT. The entire variable domain, with the rest obtained from reference TRBV2 and TRBJ1-4, is as follows: EPEVTQTPSHQVTQMGQEVILRCVPISNHLYFYWYRQILGQKVEFLVSFYNNEISEKSEIFDDQFSVERPDGSNFTLKIRSTKLEDSAMYFCASSEDRGSEKLFFGSGTQLSVL.

The V and J genes are TRBV6-1 and TRBJ2-5; 8 bases line up with TRBD2. The tail of the sequence fits TRBJ2-7 better, so the J call may be wrong. The CDR3 length is 16 residues. The germline gives CDR1 MNHNS, CDR2 SASEGT. CDR3 amino acids: CASSESSGAYSYEQYF. The CDR3 DNA sequence: TGTGCCAGCAGTGAAAGTAGCGGGGCCTACTCCTACGAGCAGTACTTC.

The chain combines TRBV5-1 with TRBJ2-3, with D tentatively TRBD1 (5 bases). Trimming removed 0 bases from V and 4 bases from J, with 15 bases in between. This CDR3 is 16 amino acids long. CDR1 is SGHRS, CDR2 YFSETQ, per germline. Here the CDR3 DNA reads TGCGCCAGCAGCTTGGAAGGACAAATAGGGGCAGATACGCAGTATTTT. Protein product: CASSLEGQIGADTQYF.

This chain joins TRBV23-1 and TRBJ2-1; TRBD1 matches at 12 bases. TRBV23-1 is known as an ORF, though its function is uncertain. This CDR3 comprises 15 residues. V lost 2 bases, J lost 7 bases, and 3 bases stayed unmatched. The CDR3 spells CASSQGTGGRNEQFF. CDR3 nucleotides: TGCGCCAGCAGTCAAGGGACAGGGGGCCGAAATGAGCAGTTCTTC.

This chain joins TRBV6-6 and TRBJ1-5; D is perhaps TRBD1 (6 bases). The V end was cut by 7 bases, the J end by 1 base, with 17 bases between. Germline V gives CDR1 MNHNY, CDR2 SVGAGI (reference sequence). This CDR3 region has 16 residues. The CDR3: CASTHGGGGSNQPQHF. The CDR3 DNA is TGTGCCAGCACTCACGGGGGGGGCGGAAGCAATCAGCCCCAGCATTTT.

The V call is TRBV7-8, the J call TRBJ1-2, with TRBD1 identical over 10 bases. The junction had 7 bases not matched to a gene; V was cut back by 4 bases and J by 5 bases. Germline values: CDR1 SGHVS, CDR2 FQNEAQ. The CDR3 consists of 15 residues. The CDR3 loop reads CASSSGQGTKYGYTF. The CDR3, as DNA: TGTGCCAGCAGCTCGGGACAGGGGACAAAGTATGGCTACACCTTC.

The genes are TRBV7-4 and TRBJ1-5; the match to TRBD1 covers 7 bases. Germline V gene lookup returns CDR1 SGHVT and CDR2 SQSDAQ. After removal of 2 bases from V and 6 bases from J, the junction contained 7 bases not matched to a gene. The CDR3 totals 15 residues. The chain's CDR3 is CASSLWRGGGQPQHF. DNA for the CDR3: TGTGCCAGCAGCTTATGGAGAGGGGGCGGTCAGCCCCAGCATTTT.

The chain is built from TRBV29-1 and TRBJ2-5; D is uncertain. Trimming removed 4 bases from V and 2 bases from J, with 11 bases in between. CDR3 length: 13 residues. Per the germline V gene, CDR1 is SQVTM and CDR2 is ANQGSEA. The CDR3 DNA reads as TGCAGCGTTGTGCAGGTCGTACAAGAGACCCAGTACTTC. This gives the protein CSVVQVVQETQYF.

The chain uses TRBV6-5 and TRBJ1-2; D is ambiguous. The CDR3 consists of 14 residues. V lost 7 bases to trimming and J lost 1 base, with 13 bases between them. Looked up from germline, CDR1 is MNHEY and CDR2 is SVGAGI. The CDR3 nucleotides read TGTGCCAGCACCCTACGAGCGATTAACTATGGCTACACCTTC. Encoded protein: CASTLRAINYGYTF.

J is TRBJ1-1 and V is TRBV5-1, with D possibly TRBD1 on 6 matching bases. Per germline, CDR1 SGHRS and CDR2 YFSETQ. Deletions cut 3 bases from V and 0 bases from J, with 12 bases between. CDR3 length: 15 amino acids. In nucleotides, the CDR3 is TGCGCCAGCAGCTCGGGGGGGCTGTTGAACACTGAAGCTTTCTTT. Translated, it gives CASSSGGLLNTEAFF. Using reference TRBV5-1 and TRBJ1-1 for the parts outside the CDR3, the full variable domain is KAGVTQTPRYLIKTRGQQVTLSCSPISGHRSVSWYQQTPGQGLQFLFEYFSETQRNKGNFPGRFSGRQFSNSRSEMNVSTLELGDSALYLCASSSGGLLNTEAFFGQGTRLTVV.

This CDR3 reads CASSRSGTGVYEQYF. In nucleotides, the CDR3 is TGTGCCAGCAGCCGTTCTGGGACAGGGGTGTACGAGCAGTACTTC. The chain employs TRBV5-6 and TRBJ2-7, with 10 bases fitting TRBD1. Germline values: CDR1 SGHDT, CDR2 YYEEEE. V was clipped by 4 bases and J by 4 bases; unmatched bases: 8. This CDR3 has 15 amino acids.

This clone appeared once. The chain joins TRBV29-1 to TRBJ1-2, with 7 bases aligning to TRBD1. The CDR3 totals 11 residues. The V and J ends lost 8 bases and 6 bases, in that order; junction bases with no gene match: 6. Per the germline V gene, CDR1 is SQVTM and CDR2 is ANQGSEA. CDR3 sequence: CSLQGLNGYTF. Written as DNA, the CDR3 is TGCAGCCTACAGGGGCTTAATGGCTACACCTTC.

The chain uses TRBV5-4 and TRBJ2-6, with D perhaps matching TRBD2 (6 bases). V was trimmed by 4 bases and J by 2 bases, leaving 13 bases between them. The CDR3 totals 16 residues. Looked up from germline, CDR1 is SGHNT and CDR2 is YYREEE (reference sequence). CDR3 sequence: CASSSRLETGANVLTF. The CDR3 DNA reads as TGTGCCAGCAGCAGCCGACTAGAAACTGGGGCCAACGTCCTGACTTTC.

The rearrangement uses TRBV9 and TRBJ2-1, with TRBD1 matching over 9 bases. Per germline, CDR1 SGDLS and CDR2 YYNGEE. The CDR3 sequence is 14 residues long. Trimming at V came to 0 bases and at J to 6 bases, leaving 1 base not matched to a gene. Here the CDR3 reads CASSVGQGVNEQFF. The CDR3 DNA sequence: TGTGCCAGCAGCGTAGGACAGGGGGTCAATGAGCAGTTCTTC.

This clone occurred a few times. The chain couples TRBV6-1 to TRBJ1-3; D is possibly TRBD1 (6 bases). The CDR3 runs to 15 residues. V was trimmed by 7 bases and J by 4 bases, leaving 17 bases between them. Germline V gene data show CDR1 as MNHNS and CDR2 as SASEGT. CDR3 region: CASTLRQAHGNTIYF. The CDR3 bases are TGTGCCAGCACCCTACGACAGGCGCACGGAAACACCATATATTTT.

V and J are TRBV6-1 and TRBJ2-5; 9 nucleotides agree with TRBD1. The end of the DNA is better explained by TRBJ2-7, so the J call may be wrong. The germline CDR1 and CDR2 sequences are MNHNS and SASEGT. This CDR3 has 15 residues. CDR3: CASTGDRGSSYEQYF. CDR3 in DNA: TGTGCCAGCACCGGAGACAGGGGGAGCTCCTACGAGCAGTACTTC.

The chain carries TRBV7-8 and TRBJ2-3, with 9 bases that match TRBD1. This CDR3 comprises 16 residues. V lost 1 base and J lost 0; bases outside the gene matches: 2. Germline-derived CDR1 and CDR2 are SGHVS and FQNEAQ. For the CDR3, the DNA is TGTGCCAGCAGCTTAGGGGACAGGGCTAGCACAGATACGCAGTATTTT. As protein: CASSLGDRASTDTQYF.

This chain connects TRBV18 to TRBJ1-2; TRBD1 might be the D (6 bases). Germline CDR1 KGHSH, CDR2 LQKENI. The CDR3 covers 18 residues. With 3 bases removed from V and 0 bases from J, the gap between germline ends came to 20 bases. This CDR3 reads CASSPPTGRGPPNYGYTF. The CDR3 DNA sequence: TGTGCCAGCTCACCGCCTACAGGGAGGGGTCCTCCTAACTATGGCTACACCTTC.

The chain has TRBV6-5 and TRBJ2-7; TRBD1 is a possible D gene (5 bases). The germline V gene encodes CDR1 MNHEY and CDR2 SVGAGI. V lost 2 bases to trimming and J lost 4 bases, with 6 bases between them. This CDR3 is 12 amino acids long. This CDR3 is CASSYAGYEQYF. Written as DNA, the CDR3 is TGTGCCAGCAGTTACGCAGGGTACGAGCAGTACTTC.

The chain carries TRBV4-1 and TRBJ2-5; 11 bases fit TRBD2. The V segment lost 7 bases and the J segment 3 bases; nucleotides outside the gene matches: 7. The CDR3 loop spans 15 amino acids. Germline loops: CDR1 MGHRA, CDR2 YSYEKL. As DNA, the CDR3 is TGCGCCAGCACTACTGTAGCGGGGGGGGAAGAGACCCAGTACTTC. It specifies CASTTVAGGEETQYF.

The J gene is TRBJ2-3, the V gene TRBV30; 8 bases are a match to TRBD2. Germline-derived CDR1 and CDR2 are GTSNPN and SVGIG (reference sequence). The CDR3 contains 14 residues. Trimming at V came to 2 bases and at J to 4 bases, leaving 5 bases not matched to a gene. CDR3: CAWSLQGLADTQYF. The CDR3, as DNA: TGTGCCTGGAGTCTCCAGGGACTAGCAGATACGCAGTATTTT.

The CDR3 region is CASSPAGGPKNIQYF. The CDR3 DNA reads TGTGCCAGCAGTCCCGCGGGGGGACCTAAAAACATTCAGTACTTC. The chain carries TRBV27 and TRBJ2-4; TRBD2 matches 8 bases. CDR1 and CDR2 (germline): MNHEY, SMNVEV (reference sequence). V gave up 5 bases and J gave up 4 bases; unmatched junction bases: 7. The length of the CDR3 is 15 residues.

V is TRBV6-6 and J is TRBJ2-5; D ambiguous. Trimming pared 0 bases from V and 4 bases from J, leaving 9 bases between. This CDR3 has 14 residues. In germline, CDR1 is MNHNY, CDR2 SVGAGI (reference sequence). The CDR3 sequence is CASSYSGGTETQYF. For the CDR3, the DNA is TGTGCCAGCAGTTACTCCGGCGGAACAGAGACCCAGTACTTC.